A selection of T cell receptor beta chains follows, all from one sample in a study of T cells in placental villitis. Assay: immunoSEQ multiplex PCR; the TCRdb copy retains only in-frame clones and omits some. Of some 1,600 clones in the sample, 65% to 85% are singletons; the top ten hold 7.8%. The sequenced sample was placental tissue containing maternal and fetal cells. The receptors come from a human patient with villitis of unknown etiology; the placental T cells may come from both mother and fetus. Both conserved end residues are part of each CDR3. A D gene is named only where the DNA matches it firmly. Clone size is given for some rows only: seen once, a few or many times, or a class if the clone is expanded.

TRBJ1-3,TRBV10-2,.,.,CATRTTAVSSGNTIYF,TGCGCCACCCGTACGACCGCGGTCAGCTCTGGAAACACCATATATTTT
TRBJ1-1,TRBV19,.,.,CASIINFRDGEAFF,TGTGCCAGTATCATAAATTTCCGGGACGGTGAAGCTTTCTTT
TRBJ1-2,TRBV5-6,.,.,CASSLVRGPTNYGYTF,TGTGCCAGCAGCTTGGTTAGGGGCCCGACTAACTATGGCTACACCTTC
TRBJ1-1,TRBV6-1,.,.,CASSEDRQKNTEAFF,TGTGCCAGCAGTGAAGATAGACAAAAGAACACTGAAGCTTTCTTT
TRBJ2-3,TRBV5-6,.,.,CASSRQPIRIDTQYF,TGTGCCAGCAGCCGCCAGCCGATTAGGATTGATACGCAGTATTTT
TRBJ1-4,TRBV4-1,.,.,CASSQADGSEKLFF,TGCGCCAGCAGCCAAGCTGACGGTAGTGAAAAACTGTTTTTT
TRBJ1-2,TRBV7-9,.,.,CASSRGEEYGYTF,TGTGCCAGCAGCCGAGGGGAGGAGTATGGCTACACCTTC
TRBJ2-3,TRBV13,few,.,CASSLGMGTDTQYF,TGTGCCAGCAGCTTAGGAATGGGGACAGATACGCAGTATTTT
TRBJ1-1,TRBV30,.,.,CAWAVTSTNTEAFF,TGTGCCTGGGCGGTTACCTCAACTAACACTGAAGCTTTCTTT
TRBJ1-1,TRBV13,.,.,CASGIGQMNTEAFF,TGTGCCAGCGGTATCGGACAGATGAACACTGAAGCTTTCTTT
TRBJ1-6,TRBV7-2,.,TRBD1,CASSLAGRQGVYNSPLHF,TGTGCCAGCAGCTTAGCAGGAAGACAGGGGGTCTATAATTCACCCCTCCACTTT
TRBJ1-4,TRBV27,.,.,CASSLSMAGANEKLFF,TGTGCCAGCAGTTTATCTATGGCAGGGGCAAATGAAAAACTGTTTTTT
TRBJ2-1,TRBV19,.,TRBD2,CASTLAGYNEQFF,TGTGCCAGTACACTAGCGGGATACAATGAGCAGTTCTTC
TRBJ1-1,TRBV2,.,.,CASSWGQGMNTEAFF,TGTGCCAGCAGTTGGGGCCAGGGTATGAACACTGAAGCTTTCTTT
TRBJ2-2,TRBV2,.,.,CASTFSGRNTGELFF,TGTGCCAGCACCTTCAGCGGACGAAACACCGGGGAGCTGTTTTTT
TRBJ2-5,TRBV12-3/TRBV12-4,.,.,CASSLLAVETQYF,TGTGCCAGCAGTTTACTGGCGGTAGAGACCCAGTACTTC
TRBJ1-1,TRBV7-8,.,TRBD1,CASSSGTGGPIEAFF,TGTGCCAGCAGCTCCGGGACAGGGGGGCCAATTGAAGCTTTCTTT
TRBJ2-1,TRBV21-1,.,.,CASSPRTASIYNEQFF,TGTGCCAGCAGCCCCCGGACTGCGAGTATCTACAATGAGCAGTTCTTC
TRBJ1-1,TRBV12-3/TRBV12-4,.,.,CASSATADTEAFF,TGTGCCAGCAGCGCGACAGCGGACACTGAAGCTTTCTTT
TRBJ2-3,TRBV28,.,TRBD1,CASSPRGTGNPDTQYF,TGTGCCAGCAGTCCGAGGGGGACAGGGAATCCAGATACGCAGTATTTT
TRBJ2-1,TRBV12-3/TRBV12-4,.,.,CASRGTRTAEQFF,TGTGCCAGCAGGGGTACAAGGACCGCTGAGCAGTTCTTC
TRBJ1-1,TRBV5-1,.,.,CASSLAQGVGGAFF,TGCGCCAGCAGCTTGGCCCAGGGAGTTGGAGGAGCTTTCTTT
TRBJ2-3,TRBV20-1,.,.,CSASTDTQYF,TGCAGTGCCAGCACAGATACGCAGTATTTT
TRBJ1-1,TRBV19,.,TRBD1,CASSMRQGWTGAEAFF,TGTGCCAGTAGTATGCGACAGGGTTGGACCGGAGCTGAAGCTTTCTTT
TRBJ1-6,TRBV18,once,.,CASCRSYNSPLHF,TGTGCCAGCTGCCGAAGTTATAATTCACCCCTCCACTTT
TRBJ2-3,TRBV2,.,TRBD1,CASSEAWTGSDTQYF,TGTGCCAGCAGTGAAGCTTGGACAGGATCAGATACGCAGTATTTT
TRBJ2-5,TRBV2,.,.,CASSAGALARVTQYF,TGTGCCAGCAGTGCGGGAGCACTAGCAAGAGTGACCCAGTACTTC
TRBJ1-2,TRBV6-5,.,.,CASSYSQWHYGYTF,TGTGCCAGCAGTTACTCCCAGTGGCACTATGGCTACACCTTC